The entry below describes one T cell receptor (beta chain). Its antigen is as yet unknown. Germline-derived CDR1 and CDR2 are SGHTA and FQGNSA. The CDR3 loop spans 13 amino acids. Trimming took 0 bases from V and 4 from J, leaving 6 bases between them. Separation by sorting yielded CD4+ and CD8+ T cells from PBMCs. These data originate in a study of CD8+ T cells in alopecia areata. After isolation, RNA underwent reverse transcription to generate cDNA as the sequencing template. Data came from immunoSEQ multiplex PCR; TCRdb stores just in-frame clones and leaves some out. Of some 110,000 clones listed, approximately 60% are singletons. General study results and limits: Clonality was higher in lesional than normal scalp, especially in alopecia totalis/universalis. Sharing of TCRs across patients appeared less clear than in mice, possibly for HLA-related reasons.

This clonotype originated in a human donor in good health. This chain links TRBV7-2 with TRBJ2-5; D is undetermined. Sequencing was carried out using CD4+ T cells sorted from blood. CDR3 amino acids: CASSLALGETQYF. CDR3 coding DNA: TGTGCCAGCAGCTTAGCGTTGGGAGAGACCCAGTACTTC.